These 3 T cell receptor beta chains came from one sample sequenced in a study of T-cell reconstitution after alpha-beta-depleted transplantation in children. Preparation of the TCRbeta library used unique molecular identifiers. Each CDR3 protein is one row after TCRdb ran MiXCR on the PCR reads. The sample has about 230,000 distinct CDR3 sequences, around 9.7% seen once. Specimen: PBMCs from the stem cell graft donor, collected from the stem cell graft. The receptors here all came from a human donor who donated a stem cell graft to a child with SCID.

This clonotype was counted many times. The chain has TRBV12-3 or TRBV12-4 and TRBJ1-5; D may be TRBD1 (5 bases). V gave up 4 bases and J gave up 5 bases, with 12 bases separating them. This CDR3 has 14 amino acids. CDR3: CASSWDGGHQPQHF. The DNA of the CDR3 is TGTGCCAGCAGTTGGGACGGAGGGCATCAGCCCCAGCATTTT.

This clonotype was detected once. The chain couples TRBV11-2 to TRBJ1-4; D gene uncertain. V lost 4 bases to trimming and J lost 0 bases, with 9 bases between them. The CDR3 is made up of 15 amino acids. The germline CDR1 and CDR2 sequences are SGHAT and FQNNGV. The CDR3 DNA reads as TGTGCCAGCAGCTCCGGCCGCGCAACTAATGAAAAACTGTTTTTT. Protein sequence: CASSSGRATNEKLFF.

This clonotype was recorded at least ten times. The chain combines TRBV5-1 with TRBJ2-3; D is ambiguous. CDR1 is SGHRS, CDR2 YFSETQ, per germline. The V end was cut by 5 bases, the J end by 0 bases, with 10 bases between. This CDR3 spans 14 amino acids. CDR3 nucleotides: TGCGCCAGCAGGTGGCAGACTAGCACAGATACGCAGTATTTT. Its translation is CASRWQTSTDTQYF.